This T cell receptor beta chain is drawn from a study of T cells in Graves' hyperthyroidism and ophthalmopathy. About the study: At initial diagnosis, before any treatment had begun, peripheral blood was obtained. Study-wide findings and caveats: The majority of expanded thyroid clonotypes above 0.001 also appeared in blood.

Trimming left V 5 bases short and J 2 bases short, with 15 bases between. The CDR3 contains 15 residues. This clonotype was picked up many times. Its antigen remains unknown. TCR beta CDR3 regions were amplified from RNA. Initially, a first-round RT-PCR of the TCR CDR3 employed the HTBI primer set. Each CDR3 protein gets one entry after TCRdb re-called the multiplex PCR reads with MiXCR. The sample has over 450,000 distinct CDR3 sequences, 13% to 15% seen once. The sequencing sample was made of blood. This sequence was found in a woman aged 18-30 years with Graves' hyperthyroidism. This rearrangement joins TRBV12-3 or TRBV12-4 to TRBJ2-5; tentatively, D is TRBD2 (5 bases). CDR3 sequence: CASSTGISGQETQYF. The CDR3 bases are TGTGCCAGCAGTACCGGGATTTCGGGGCAAGAGACCCAGTACTTC.